This T cell receptor beta chain was sequenced in a study of T cells in tuberculosis. CDR1 and CDR2 (germline): LNHNV, YYDKDF (reference sequence). The CDR3 has 15 amino acids. The trim removed 2 bases at V and 9 bases at J, leaving 4 bases unmatched. Generated by immunoSEQ multiplex PCR, the TCRdb table keeps only in-frame clones and is missing some. The sample lists approximately 31,000 clones; nearly 97% were seen once. The source of this sequence is a donor aged 10-30 years with latent tuberculosis or without tuberculosis infection. The sample taken for sequencing was PBMCs. The rearrangement links TRBV15 to TRBJ2-1; 13 bases match TRBD2. CDR3 coding DNA: TGTGCCACCAGCAGAACTAGCGGGGGGGCCGCTGAGCAGTTCTTC. Translation gives CATSRTSGGAAEQFF.